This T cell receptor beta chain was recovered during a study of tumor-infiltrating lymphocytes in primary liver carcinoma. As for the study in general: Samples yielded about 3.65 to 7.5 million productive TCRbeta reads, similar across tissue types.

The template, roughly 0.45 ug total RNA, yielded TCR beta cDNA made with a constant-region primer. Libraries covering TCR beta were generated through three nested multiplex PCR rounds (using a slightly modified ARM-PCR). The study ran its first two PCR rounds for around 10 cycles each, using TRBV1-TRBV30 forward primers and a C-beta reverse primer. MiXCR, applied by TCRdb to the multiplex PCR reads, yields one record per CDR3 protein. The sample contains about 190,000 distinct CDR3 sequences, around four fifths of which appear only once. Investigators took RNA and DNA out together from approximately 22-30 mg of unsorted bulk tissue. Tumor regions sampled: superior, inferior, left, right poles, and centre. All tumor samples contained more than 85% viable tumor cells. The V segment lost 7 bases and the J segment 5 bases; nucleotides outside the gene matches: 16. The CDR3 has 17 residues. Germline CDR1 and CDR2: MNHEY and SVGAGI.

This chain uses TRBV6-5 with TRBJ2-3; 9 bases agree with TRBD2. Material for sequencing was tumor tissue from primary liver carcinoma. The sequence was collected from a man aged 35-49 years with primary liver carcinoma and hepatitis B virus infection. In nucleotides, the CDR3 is TGTGCCAGCAATTCACTCTCCCTAAGCGGGGGGATAGATACGCAGTATTTT. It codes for CASNSLSLSGGIDTQYF.